What follows describes a single T cell receptor (beta chain). This record belongs to a study of blood T cell repertoires in COVID-19. Study details: PBMCs, B-cell-depleted T cells, or T cells were the source of the cDNA or gDNA that made up the material.

Germline CDR1 is MNHEY and CDR2 is SVGAGI. V shed 11 bases and J shed 1 base, with 14 bases lying between them. The CDR3 runs 13 residues. Authors' analysis steps: Reference gene primer amplification gave nucleated cell count estimates. The protocol was immunoSEQ multiplex PCR, while the TCRdb copy is restricted to in-frame clones and leaves out a portion. That table gives V, J and clone size, and the DNA gave D and trimming. Of about 190,000 clones detected, roughly four fifths appear once; the ten largest clones hold around an eighth. The sequencing input was peripheral blood. This TCR came from a man aged 25 to 40 with active or convalescent COVID-19. The chain combines TRBV6-5 with TRBJ1-1; D is unclear. CDR3 sequence (DNA): TGTGCCGGAGGAGAGCGGAAGAACACTGAAGCTTTCTTT. Protein sequence: CAGGERKNTEAFF.